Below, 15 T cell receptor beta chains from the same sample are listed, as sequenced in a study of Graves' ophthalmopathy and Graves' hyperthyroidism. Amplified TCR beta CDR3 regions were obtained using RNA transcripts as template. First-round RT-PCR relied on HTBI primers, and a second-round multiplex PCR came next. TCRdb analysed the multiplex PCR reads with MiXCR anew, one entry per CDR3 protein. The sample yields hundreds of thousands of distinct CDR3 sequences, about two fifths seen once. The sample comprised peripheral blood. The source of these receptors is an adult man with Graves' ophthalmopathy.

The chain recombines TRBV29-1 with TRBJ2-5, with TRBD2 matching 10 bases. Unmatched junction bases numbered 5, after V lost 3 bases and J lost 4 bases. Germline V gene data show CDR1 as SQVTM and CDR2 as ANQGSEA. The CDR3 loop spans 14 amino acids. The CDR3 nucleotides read TGCAGCGTTGACCCTAGCGGGAGCGCAGAGACCCAGTACTTC. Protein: CSVDPSGSAETQYF.

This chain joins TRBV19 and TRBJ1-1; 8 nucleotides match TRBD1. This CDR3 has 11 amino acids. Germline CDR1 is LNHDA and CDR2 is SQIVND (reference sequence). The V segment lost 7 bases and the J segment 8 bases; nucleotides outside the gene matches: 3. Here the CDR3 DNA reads TGTGCCAGTAAACAGGGGGAGGAAGCTTTCTTT. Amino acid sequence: CASKQGEEAFF. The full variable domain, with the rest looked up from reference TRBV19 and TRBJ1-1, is DGGITQSPKYLFRKEGQNVTLSCEQNLNHDAMYWYRQDPGQGLRLIYYSQIVNDFQKGDIAEGYSVSREKKESFPLTVTSAQKNPTAFYLCASKQGEEAFFGQGTRLTVV.

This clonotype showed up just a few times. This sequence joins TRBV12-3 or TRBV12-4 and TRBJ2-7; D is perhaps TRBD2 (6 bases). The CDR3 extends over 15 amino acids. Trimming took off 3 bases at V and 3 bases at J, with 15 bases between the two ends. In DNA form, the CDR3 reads TGTGCCAGCAGTTTCCCTAGCGCGGGGATCTACGAGCAGTACTTC. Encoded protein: CASSFPSAGIYEQYF.

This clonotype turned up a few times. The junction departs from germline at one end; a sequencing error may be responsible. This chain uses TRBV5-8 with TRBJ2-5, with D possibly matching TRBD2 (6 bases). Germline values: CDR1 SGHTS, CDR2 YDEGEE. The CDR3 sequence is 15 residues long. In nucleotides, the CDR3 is TGCGCCAGCAGCTCGACTCCGGGACTCCAAGAGACCCAGTACTTC. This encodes CASSSTPGLQETQYF.

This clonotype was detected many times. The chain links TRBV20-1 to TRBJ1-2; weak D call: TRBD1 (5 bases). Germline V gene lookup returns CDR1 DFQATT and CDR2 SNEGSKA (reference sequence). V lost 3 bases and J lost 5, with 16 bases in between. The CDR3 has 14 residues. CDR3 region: CSASSQAFGYGYTF. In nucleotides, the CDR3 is TGCAGTGCTAGTTCACAGGCCTTCGGATATGGCTACACCTTC.

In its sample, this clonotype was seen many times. The CDR3 sequence: CASSQDALGLSNQPQHF. DNA for the CDR3: TGTGCCAGCAGCCAAGATGCTCTAGGACTTAGCAATCAGCCCCAGCATTTT. V gene TRBV4-2 combines with J gene TRBJ1-5; D not certain. The CDR3 is 17 amino acids. V was cut by 0 bases and J by 0 bases, with 12 bases left in between. Looked up from germline, CDR1 is LGHNA and CDR2 is YNFKEQ.

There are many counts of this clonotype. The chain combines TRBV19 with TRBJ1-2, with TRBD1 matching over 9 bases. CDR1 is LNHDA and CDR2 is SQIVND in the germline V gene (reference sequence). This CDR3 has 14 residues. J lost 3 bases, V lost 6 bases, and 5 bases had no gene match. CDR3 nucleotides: TGTGCCAGTAGGGGACAGGGACAGGACTATGGCTACACCTTC. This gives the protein CASRGQGQDYGYTF.

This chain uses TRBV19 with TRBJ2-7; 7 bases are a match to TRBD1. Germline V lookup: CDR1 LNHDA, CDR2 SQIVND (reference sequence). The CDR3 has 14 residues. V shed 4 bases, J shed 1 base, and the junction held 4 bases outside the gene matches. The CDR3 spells CASSKQGQSYEQYF. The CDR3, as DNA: TGTGCCAGTAGTAAGCAGGGACAGTCCTACGAGCAGTACTTC.

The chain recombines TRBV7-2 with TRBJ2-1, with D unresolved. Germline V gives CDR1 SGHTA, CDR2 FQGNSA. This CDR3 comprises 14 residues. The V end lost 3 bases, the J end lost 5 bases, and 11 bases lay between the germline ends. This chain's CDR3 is CASSFRAADNEQFF. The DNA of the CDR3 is TGTGCCAGCAGCTTTAGGGCCGCGGACAATGAGCAGTTCTTC. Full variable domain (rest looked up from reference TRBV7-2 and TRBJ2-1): GAGVSQSPSNKVTEKGKDVELRCDPISGHTALYWYRQSLGQGLEFLIYFQGNSAPDKSGLPSDRFSAERTGGSVSTLTIQRTQQEDSAVYLCASSFRAADNEQFFGPGTRLTVL.

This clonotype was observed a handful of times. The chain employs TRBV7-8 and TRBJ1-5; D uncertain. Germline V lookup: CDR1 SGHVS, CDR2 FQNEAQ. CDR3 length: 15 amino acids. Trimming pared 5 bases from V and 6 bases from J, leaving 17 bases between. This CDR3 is CASSQGHSGGQPQHF. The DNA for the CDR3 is TGTGCCAGCAGCCAAGGTCACTCGGGAGGTCAGCCCCAGCATTTT.

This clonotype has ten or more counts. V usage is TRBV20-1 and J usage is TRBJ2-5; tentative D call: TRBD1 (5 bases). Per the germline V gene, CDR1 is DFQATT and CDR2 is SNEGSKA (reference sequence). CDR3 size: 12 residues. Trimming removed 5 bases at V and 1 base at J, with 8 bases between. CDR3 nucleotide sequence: TGCAGTGCTCCTGACAGCCAAGAGACCCAGTACTTC. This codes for CSAPDSQETQYF.

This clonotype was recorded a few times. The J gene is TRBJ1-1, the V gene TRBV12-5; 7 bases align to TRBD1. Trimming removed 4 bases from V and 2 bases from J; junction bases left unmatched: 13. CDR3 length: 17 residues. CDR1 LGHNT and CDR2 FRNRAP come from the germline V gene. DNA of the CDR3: TGTGCTAGTGGTTCGATATACAGGGGTATGGGAAACACTGAAGCTTTCTTT. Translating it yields CASGSIYRGMGNTEAFF.

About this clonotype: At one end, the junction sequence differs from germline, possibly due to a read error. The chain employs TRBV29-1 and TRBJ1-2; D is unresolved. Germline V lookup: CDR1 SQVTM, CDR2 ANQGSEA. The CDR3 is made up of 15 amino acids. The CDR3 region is CSVEGVGPDYYGYTF. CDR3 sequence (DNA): TGCAGCGTTGAAGGAGTGGGTCCGGATTACTACGGCTACACCTTC.

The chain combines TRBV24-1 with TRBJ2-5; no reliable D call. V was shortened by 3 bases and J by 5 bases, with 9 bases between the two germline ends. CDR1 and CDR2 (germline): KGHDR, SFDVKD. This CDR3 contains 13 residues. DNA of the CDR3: TGTGCCACCAGTGATATCGATGGGGAGACCCAGTACTTC. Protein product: CATSDIDGETQYF.

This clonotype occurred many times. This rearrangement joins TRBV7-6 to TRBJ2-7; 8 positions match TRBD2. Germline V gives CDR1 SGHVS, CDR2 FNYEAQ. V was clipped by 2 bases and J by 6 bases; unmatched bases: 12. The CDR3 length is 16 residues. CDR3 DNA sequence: TGTGCCAGCAGCTTATACCAGCGGGAGAGTTTGGGCGAGCAGTACTTC. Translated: CASSLYQRESLGEQYF.